This T cell receptor (beta chain) was captured by sequencing in a study of blood T cell repertoires in COVID-19. In the study overall: Spain, Italy and the United States supplied samples that represented acute and convalescent COVID-19. From T cells, B-cell-depleted T cells, or PBMCs came the material, which was cDNA or gDNA.

Germline V gene lookup returns CDR1 SGHAT and CDR2 FQNNGV. J was trimmed by 4 bases and V by 2 bases; bases with no gene match: 4. The CDR3 has 15 residues. Donors were grouped by their self-reported clinical history. Authors' data handling: Reference gene primer amplification gave nucleated cell count estimates. Repertoires were generated with immunoSEQ multiplex PCR, while TCRdb's copy carries only in-frame clones and drops some. That table gives V, J and clone size, and the DNA gave D and trimming. The data contain around 300,000 clones, around 89% of them seen just once; the ten biggest clones take up 1.7%.

This receptor was obtained from a young woman with acute COVID-19. Sequenced: PBMCs or T cells enriched from blood (not recorded which). The V call is TRBV11-2, the J call TRBJ2-2; 7 bases align to TRBD2. The chain's CDR3 is CASSLLTSLTGELFF. CDR3 bases: TGTGCCAGCAGCTTATTGACTAGCCTCACCGGGGAGCTGTTTTTT.